These 30 T cell receptor beta chains share one sample of origin, sequenced in a study of radiation and T cells in renal cell carcinoma. Sequenced by immunoSEQ multiplex PCR; TCRdb stores in-frame clones only, minus some. The table records 130,000 to 150,000 clones, approximately 90% of them present only once. Time point in this sample: baseline pretreatment blood. The treatment was: 15 Gy SBRT to primary tumor, nephrectomy 4 weeks later. This specimen was blood, taken from a patient whose treatment included radiotherapy and nephrectomy. The receptors shown here come from a woman aged 50 to 60 with renal cell carcinoma.

J is TRBJ2-3 and V is TRBV7-3; D gene ambiguous. The germline V and J ends were trimmed by 2 bases and 0 bases, with 6 bases remaining between them. The CDR3 is 14 residues long. Germline V CDR1 and CDR2: SGHTA, FQGTGA. The CDR3 loop is CASSLQPSTDTQYF. CDR3 DNA sequence: TGTGCCAGCAGCTTACAACCTAGCACAGATACGCAGTATTTT.

The chain joins TRBV4-2 to TRBJ2-5, with TRBD2 matching 8 bases. There are 15 residues in the CDR3. J was trimmed by 2 bases and V by 3 bases; bases with no gene match: 5. Germline CDR1 and CDR2: LGHNA and YNFKEQ. CDR3 amino acids: CASSQPGGGQETQYF. The CDR3 DNA sequence: TGTGCCAGCAGCCAGCCGGGGGGGGGACAAGAGACCCAGTACTTC.

Here the CDR3 reads CASSMTGQGAESNYGYTF. In nucleotides, the CDR3 is TGTGCCAGCAGCATGACGGGACAGGGGGCCGAGAGTAACTATGGCTACACCTTC. This chain connects TRBV21-1 to TRBJ1-2; TRBD1 reflects the table's D call only, with no check against the DNA. TRBV21-1 constitutes a pseudogene. The CDR3 has 18 amino acids.

This clone showed up just a few times. The V call is TRBV2, the J call TRBJ2-5; D might be TRBD2 (6 bases). The CDR3 is 14 residues long. V was trimmed by 6 bases and J by 7 bases, leaving 18 bases between them. CDR1 is SNHLY, CDR2 FYNNEI, per germline. CDR3 region: CASRGLAGRGTQYF. The CDR3 DNA reads TGTGCCAGCAGGGGACTTGCCGGTCGGGGGACCCAGTACTTC.

The gene calls are TRBV7-9 and TRBJ2-5; unclear D gene. The CDR3 totals 14 residues. The V and J ends lost 6 bases and 2 bases respectively, with 13 bases between them. CDR1 is SEHNR and CDR2 is FQNEAQ in the germline V gene (reference sequence). DNA for the CDR3: TGTGCCAGCAGTTTCGGATCGGCTCAAGAGACCCAGTACTTC. Translating it yields CASSFGSAQETQYF.

This clone was picked up a small number of times. The rearrangement joins TRBV6-1 to TRBJ1-2; D gene ambiguous. V lost 2 bases and J lost 1, with 8 bases in between. CDR3 length: 14 residues. Germline V CDR1 and CDR2: MNHNS, SASEGT. This CDR3 reads CASSEMSVNYGYTF. Here the CDR3 DNA reads TGTGCCAGCAGTGAAATGAGCGTTAACTATGGCTACACCTTC.

The genes are TRBV19 and TRBJ2-3; D may be TRBD1 (6 bases). The CDR3 length is 16 residues. Germline CDR1 reads LNHDA; CDR2 reads SQIVND (reference sequence). V dropped 5 bases and J dropped 2 bases, with 17 bases sitting between them. CDR3 nucleotide sequence: TGTGCCAGTAGTTTCGATGGACAGTCCCCCACAGATACGCAGTATTTT. As protein: CASSFDGQSPTDTQYF.

The V call is TRBV28, the J call TRBJ1-1; no clear D gene. V shed 5 bases and J shed 1 base, with 23 bases lying between them. Germline values: CDR1 MDHEN, CDR2 SYDVKM. The CDR3 loop spans 18 amino acids. The CDR3 nucleotides are TGTGCCAGCAGTCTCTACGTTCTGGGATTAGAGGGGAACACTGAAGCTTTCTTT. This translates into CASSLYVLGLEGNTEAFF.

The J gene is TRBJ2-3, the V gene TRBV5-1; possible D gene TRBD2, 6 bases. The V gene lost 2 bases and the J gene lost 1 base, with 11 bases spanning the gap. CDR1 is SGHRS and CDR2 is YFSETQ in the germline V gene. CDR3 length equals 15 residues. The CDR3 DNA is TGCGCCAGCAGCTTCGAGGAGGGACGCACAGATACGCAGTATTTT. Translation: CASSFEEGRTDTQYF. The variable domain in full, completed from reference TRBV5-1 and TRBJ2-3, reads KAGVTQTPRYLIKTRGQQVTLSCSPISGHRSVSWYQQTPGQGLQFLFEYFSETQRNKGNFPGRFSGRQFSNSRSEMNVSTLELGDSALYLCASSFEEGRTDTQYFGPGTRLTVL.

This chain joins TRBV10-1 and TRBJ1-2, with D hard to call. The CDR3 is 13 amino acids. Per the germline V gene, CDR1 is WNHNN and CDR2 is SYGVQD (reference sequence). Trimming left V 0 bases short and J 3 bases short, with 5 bases between. Here the CDR3 reads CASSESGDYGYTF. CDR3 nucleotide sequence: TGCGCCAGCAGTGAGTCGGGAGACTATGGCTACACCTTC.

V gene TRBV15 combines with J gene TRBJ1-1, with D tentatively TRBD1 (5 bases). There are 13 residues in the CDR3. Germline V CDR1 and CDR2: LNHNV, YYDKDF (reference sequence). Between the trimmed V and J ends, which lost 1 base and 8 bases, there was a span of 11 bases. The CDR3 nucleotides read TGTGCCACCAGCAGAGGTTGGCAGGGAGAAGCTTTCTTT. It translates to CATSRGWQGEAFF.

This clone has a handful of counts. The junction and the germline gene differ at one end; a read error may be behind it. V gene TRBV7-7 combines with J gene TRBJ1-1, with a tentative D call TRBD1 (6 bases). The V gene's germline CDR1 is SSHAT and CDR2 FNYEAQ (reference sequence). This CDR3 region has 14 residues. The CDR3 DNA is TGTGCTAGCAGCACCCTCACAGGGATGGAGGGAGCTTTCTTT. Amino acids: CASSTLTGMEGAFF. The variable domain in full, completed from reference TRBV7-7 and TRBJ1-1, reads GAGVSQSPRYKVTKRGQDVTLRCDPISSHATLYWYQQALGQGPEFLTYFNYEAQPDKSGLPSDRFSAERPEGSISTLTIQRTEQRDSAMYRCASSTLTGMEGAFFGQGTRLTVV.

The chain is built from TRBV7-9 and TRBJ2-2; a weak D match, TRBD2 (6 bases). Germline CDR1 is SEHNR and CDR2 is FQNEAQ (reference sequence). V lost 2 bases and J lost 7, with 17 bases in between. The CDR3 is made up of 16 amino acids. The CDR3 region is CASSLIVLGTLGELFF. The DNA of the CDR3 is TGTGCCAGCAGCTTAATCGTCCTCGGGACTCTCGGGGAGCTGTTTTTT.

The J gene is TRBJ2-7, the V gene TRBV7-2; D might be TRBD2 (7 bases). Germline V gene lookup returns CDR1 SGHTA and CDR2 FQGNSA. Trimming took off 1 base at V and 2 bases at J, with 12 bases between the two ends. This CDR3 has 15 amino acids. Here the CDR3 DNA reads TGTGCCAGCAGCTTAGGCGGGGGCCGTCCCTACGAGCAGTACTTC. This encodes CASSLGGGRPYEQYF.

Turning to this clone: This sample includes further DNA sequences coding for the same CDR3. The chain recombines TRBV7-6 with TRBJ2-1; D perhaps matches TRBD1 (5 bases). The V and J ends lost 1 base and 3 bases respectively, with 7 bases between them. CDR3 length equals 14 residues. CDR1 is SGHVS and CDR2 is FNYEAQ in the germline V gene. CDR3 in DNA: TGTGCCAGCAGCTTAGGTACAGGCTACAATGAGCAGTTCTTC. Protein sequence: CASSLGTGYNEQFF.

This clone appeared once. The V and J genes are TRBV5-1 and TRBJ2-5; unclear D gene. Germline V gene sequence: CDR1 SGHRS, CDR2 YFSETQ. Trimming took off 0 bases at V and 5 bases at J, with 14 bases between the two ends. The CDR3 totals 15 residues. The DNA of the CDR3 is TGCGCCAGCAGCTTGGAGGAAGGATCTTTTGAGACCCAGTACTTC. It translates to CASSLEEGSFETQYF.

The chain employs TRBV9 and TRBJ1-2; D remains unclear. Trimming took off 2 bases at V and 4 bases at J, with 12 bases between the two ends. CDR3 length equals 14 residues. CDR1 and CDR2 (germline): SGDLS, YYNGEE. The CDR3: CASSVLAEPYGYTF. The CDR3 DNA is TGTGCCAGCAGCGTCCTGGCAGAGCCCTATGGCTACACCTTC. Variable domain in full (rest from reference TRBV9 and TRBJ1-2): DSGVTQTPKHLITATGQRVTLRCSPRSGDLSVYWYQQSLDQGLQFLIQYYNGEERAKGNILERFSAQQFPDLHSELNLSSLELGDSALYFCASSVLAEPYGYTFGSGTRLTVV.

The chain carries TRBV10-2 and TRBJ1-2; D is ambiguous. CDR1 and CDR2 (germline): WSHSY, SAAADI. V lost 0 bases to trimming and J lost 5 bases, with 13 bases between them. CDR3 length: 15 amino acids. The CDR3 loop reads CASSESGIPGYGYTF. Here the CDR3 DNA reads TGCGCCAGCAGTGAGTCTGGCATACCTGGTTATGGCTACACCTTC.

J is TRBJ1-2 and V is TRBV6-5; D may be TRBD1 (5 bases). The V end was cut by 5 bases, the J end by 4 bases, with 11 bases between. Germline V lookup: CDR1 MNHEY, CDR2 SVGAGI. The CDR3 covers 13 residues. The CDR3 nucleotides read TGTGCCAGCAGTGTGCAGGGTAGCTATGGCTACACCTTC. It codes for CASSVQGSYGYTF.

The gene calls are TRBV5-1 and TRBJ2-7; TRBD2 agrees at 10 bases. This CDR3 is 16 amino acids long. Germline assignment: CDR1 SGHRS and CDR2 YFSETQ. V lost 5 bases to trimming and J lost 6 bases; unmatched junction nucleotides: 14. The chain's CDR3 is CASRSATSGQMSEQYF. The CDR3, as DNA: TGCGCCAGCAGGTCAGCGACTAGCGGGCAAATGTCCGAGCAGTACTTC.

This clone was detected many times. This chain links TRBV4-3 with TRBJ2-7; TRBD2 matches at 7 bases. CDR1 is LGHNA and CDR2 is YSLEER in the germline V gene. J lost 5 bases, V lost 3 bases, and 10 bases had no gene match. This CDR3 has 15 residues. The CDR3 reads CASSHLREEDDEQYF. The CDR3 coding sequence is TGCGCCAGCAGCCACCTCCGGGAGGAAGACGACGAGCAGTACTTC.

This rearrangement joins TRBV11-2 to TRBJ2-7; D gene unclear. This CDR3 is 12 amino acids long. V lost 5 bases and J lost 7, with 12 bases in between. CDR1 is SGHAT and CDR2 is FQNNGV in the germline V gene. For the CDR3, the DNA is TGTGCCAGCAGCATATCCTCTGGGGAGCAGTACTTC. Translating it yields CASSISSGEQYF.

This sequence joins TRBV5-1 and TRBJ1-2; D remains unclear. Germline V lookup: CDR1 SGHRS, CDR2 YFSETQ. The CDR3 extends over 15 amino acids. V lost 3 bases and J 4 bases, leaving 16 bases between the germline ends. The CDR3 protein is CASSSRTDASYGYTF. The CDR3 DNA reads TGCGCCAGCAGCTCACGGACCGATGCTTCCTATGGCTACACCTTC.

The rearrangement links TRBV6-5 to TRBJ1-3; 7 bases line up with TRBD1. CDR3 length equals 15 residues. The junction had 7 bases not matched to a gene; V was cut back by 6 bases and J by 2 bases. Germline assignment: CDR1 MNHEY and CDR2 SVGAGI. The CDR3 region is CASSRQGQTGNTIYF. In DNA form, the CDR3 reads TGTGCCAGCAGCAGACAGGGCCAAACTGGAAACACCATATATTTT.

The rearrangement joins TRBV11-1 to TRBJ1-2; D remains unclear. The V end lost 3 bases, the J end lost 7 bases, and 12 bases lay between the germline ends. This CDR3 has 13 amino acids. CDR1 is SGHAT and CDR2 is FQDESV in the germline V gene (reference sequence). This CDR3 reads CASSFVAGSGYTF. The CDR3 DNA reads TGTGCCAGCAGCTTTGTGGCGGGAAGTGGCTACACCTTC.

Remarks on this clone: Relative to the germline gene, one junction end is altered; a read error may explain this. The rearrangement links TRBV9 to TRBJ1-1, with 9 positions matching TRBD1. The CDR3 covers 18 residues. CDR1 and CDR2 (germline): SGDLS, YYNGEE. CDR3 coding DNA: TGTGCCTGCAGCGAATCACCTGAAGGGGACAGGGAGTATTCTGAAGCTTTCTTT. It translates to CACSESPEGDREYSEAFF.

This clone was seen once. V gene TRBV13 combines with J gene TRBJ1-2; TRBD1 matches at 7 bases. Looked up from germline, CDR1 is PRHDT and CDR2 is FYEKMQ (reference sequence). V lost 1 base, J lost 2 bases, and 4 bases stayed unmatched. The length of the CDR3 is 15 residues. CDR3 residues: CASSLDRGLNYGYTF. The CDR3, as DNA: TGTGCCAGCAGCTTAGATAGGGGGCTGAACTATGGCTACACCTTC.

The chain uses TRBV5-8 and TRBJ2-2; the match to TRBD1 covers 7 bases. This CDR3 has 17 amino acids. Germline loops: CDR1 SGHTS, CDR2 YDEGEE. V lost 0 bases, J lost 0 bases, and 5 bases stayed unmatched. CDR3 coding DNA: TGTGCCAGCAGCTTGGCCGACAGGGCGGCGAACACCGGGGAGCTGTTTTTT. Translated, it gives CASSLADRAANTGELFF.

The chain joins TRBV10-3 to TRBJ2-1, with 10 bases lining up with TRBD2. The CDR3 has 16 amino acids. Trimming removed 0 bases from V and 9 bases from J; junction bases left unmatched: 8. In germline, CDR1 is ENHRY, CDR2 SYGVKD. The CDR3 loop is CAISESGSGGAVEQFF. DNA for the CDR3: TGTGCCATCAGTGAGTCAGGAAGCGGGGGGGCCGTTGAGCAGTTCTTC.

This sequence joins TRBV7-8 and TRBJ2-5; 7 bases are a match to TRBD1. The CDR3 extends over 15 amino acids. Trimming cost V 5 bases and J 7 bases; bases outside gene matches: 13. Germline loops: CDR1 SGHVS, CDR2 FQNEAQ. The CDR3 DNA reads as TGTGCCAGCAGCCCCGACAGGGCCTCTTCGGGGACCCAGTACTTC. Its protein product is CASSPDRASSGTQYF.